Given below is one T cell receptor beta chain in context. This entry belongs to a study of blood T cell repertoires in COVID-19. Overall study context: There were acute and convalescent COVID-19 samples, and they came from the United States, Italy and Spain. The cDNA or gDNA used as material had been derived from T cells, B-cell-depleted T cells, or PBMCs.

TCRdb's table, derived via immunoSEQ multiplex PCR, lists solely in-frame clones and lacks some. Among some 97,000 clones, around nine tenths were seen once, and the ten largest hold around 1.7%. Trimming took off 6 bases at V and 3 bases at J, with 12 bases between the two ends. Germline V gives CDR1 PRHDT, CDR2 FYEKMQ (reference sequence). The CDR3 consists of 14 residues. Source material: peripheral blood. The V call is TRBV13, the J call TRBJ1-3; tentative D call: TRBD1 (6 bases). This TCR derives from a man between 60 and 75 years old with acute or convalescent COVID-19. CDR3: CASSPTGIGNTIYF. CDR3 nucleotide sequence: TGTGCCAGCAGTCCTACAGGGATTGGAAACACCATATATTTT.